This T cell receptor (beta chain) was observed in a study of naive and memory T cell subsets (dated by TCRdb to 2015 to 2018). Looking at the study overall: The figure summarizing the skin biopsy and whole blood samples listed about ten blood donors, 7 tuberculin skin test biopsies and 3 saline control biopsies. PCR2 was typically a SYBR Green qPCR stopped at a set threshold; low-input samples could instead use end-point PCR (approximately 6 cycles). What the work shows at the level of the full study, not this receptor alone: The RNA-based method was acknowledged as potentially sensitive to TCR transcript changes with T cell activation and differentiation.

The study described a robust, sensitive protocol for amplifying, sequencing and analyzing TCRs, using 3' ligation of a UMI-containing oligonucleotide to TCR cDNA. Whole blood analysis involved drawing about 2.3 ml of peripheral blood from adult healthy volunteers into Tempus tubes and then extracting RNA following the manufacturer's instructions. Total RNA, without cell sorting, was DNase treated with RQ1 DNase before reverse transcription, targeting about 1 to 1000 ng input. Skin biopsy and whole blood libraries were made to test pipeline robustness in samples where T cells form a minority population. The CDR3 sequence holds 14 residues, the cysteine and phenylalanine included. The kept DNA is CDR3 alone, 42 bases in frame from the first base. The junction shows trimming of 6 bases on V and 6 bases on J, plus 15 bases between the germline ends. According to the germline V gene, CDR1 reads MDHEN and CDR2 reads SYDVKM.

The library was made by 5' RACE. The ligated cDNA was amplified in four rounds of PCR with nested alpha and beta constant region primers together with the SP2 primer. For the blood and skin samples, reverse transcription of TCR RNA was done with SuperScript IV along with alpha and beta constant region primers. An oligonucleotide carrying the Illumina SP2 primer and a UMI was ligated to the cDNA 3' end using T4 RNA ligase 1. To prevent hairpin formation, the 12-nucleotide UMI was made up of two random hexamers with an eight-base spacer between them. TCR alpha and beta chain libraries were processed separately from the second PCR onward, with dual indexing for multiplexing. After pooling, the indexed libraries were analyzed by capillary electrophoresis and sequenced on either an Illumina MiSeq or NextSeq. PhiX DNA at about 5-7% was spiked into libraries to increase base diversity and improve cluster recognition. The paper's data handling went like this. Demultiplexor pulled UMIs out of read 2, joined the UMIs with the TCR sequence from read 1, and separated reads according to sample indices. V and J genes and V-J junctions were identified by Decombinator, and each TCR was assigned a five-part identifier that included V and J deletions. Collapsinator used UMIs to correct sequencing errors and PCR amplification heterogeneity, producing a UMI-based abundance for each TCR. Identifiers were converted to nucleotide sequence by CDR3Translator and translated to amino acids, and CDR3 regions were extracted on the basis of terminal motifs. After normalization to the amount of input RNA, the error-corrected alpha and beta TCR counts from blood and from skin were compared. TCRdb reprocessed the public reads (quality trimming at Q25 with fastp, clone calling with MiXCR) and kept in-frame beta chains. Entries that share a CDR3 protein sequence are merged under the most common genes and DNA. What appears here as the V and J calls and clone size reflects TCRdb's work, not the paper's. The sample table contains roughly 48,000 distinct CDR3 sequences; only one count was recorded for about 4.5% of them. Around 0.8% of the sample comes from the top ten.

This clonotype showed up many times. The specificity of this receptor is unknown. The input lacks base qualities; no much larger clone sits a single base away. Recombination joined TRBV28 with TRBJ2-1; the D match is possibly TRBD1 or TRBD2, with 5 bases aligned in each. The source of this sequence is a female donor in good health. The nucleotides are TGTGCCAGCAGAGGAGCCGGGGCGTTCAATGAGCAGTTCTTC. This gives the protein CASRGAGAFNEQFF. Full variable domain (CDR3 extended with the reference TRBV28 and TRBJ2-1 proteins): DVKVTQSSRYLVKRTGEKVFLECVQDMDHENMFWYRQDPGLGLRLIYFSYDVKMKEKGDIPEGYSVSREKKERFSLILESASTNQTSMYLCASRGAGAFNEQFFGPGTRLTVL.